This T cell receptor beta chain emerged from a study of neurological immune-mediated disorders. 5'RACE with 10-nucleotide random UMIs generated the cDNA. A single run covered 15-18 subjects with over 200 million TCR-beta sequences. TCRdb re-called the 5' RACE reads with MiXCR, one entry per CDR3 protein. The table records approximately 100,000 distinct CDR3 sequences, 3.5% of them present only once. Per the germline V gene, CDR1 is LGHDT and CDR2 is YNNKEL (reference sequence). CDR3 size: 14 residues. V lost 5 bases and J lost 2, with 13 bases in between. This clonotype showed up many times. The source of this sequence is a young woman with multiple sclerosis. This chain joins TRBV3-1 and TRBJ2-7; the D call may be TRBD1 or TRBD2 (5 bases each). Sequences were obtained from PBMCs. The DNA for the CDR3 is TGTGCCAGCAGCACTGGGACGGCCGCCTACGAGCAGTACTTC. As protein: CASSTGTAAYEQYF.